The 32 T cell receptor beta chains in this list originate from one sample, sequenced in a study of beta chain features in type 1 diabetes. Investigators reverse transcribed all isolated RNA, so they sequenced expressed TCRB transcripts. Some clones are missing from TCRdb's copy, which holds only in-frame ones; the method was immunoSEQ multiplex PCR. The sample gives fewer than 350,000 clones, roughly a fifth of which show up once; 0.044% is in the top ten. The sequenced sample was naive CD4+ T cells from blood. The receptors derive from a woman younger than 30 in good health.

The chain is built from TRBV25-1 and TRBJ2-2; the D is unclear. This CDR3 region has 16 residues. Per germline, CDR1 MGHDK and CDR2 SYGVNS. Between the trimmed V and J ends, which lost 0 bases and 6 bases, there was a span of 14 bases. The CDR3: CASSEYHLLGAGELFF. For the CDR3, the DNA is TGTGCCAGCAGTGAATATCACCTTCTCGGAGCCGGGGAGCTGTTTTTT.

The V gene is TRBV5-1, the J gene TRBJ2-4; 9 nucleotides agree with TRBD1. Germline lookup yields CDR1 SGHRS and CDR2 YFSETQ. This CDR3 has 14 amino acids. V was pared by 0 bases and J by 12 bases, with 7 bases of the junction left unmatched. In DNA, the CDR3 is TGCGCCAGCAGCTTGGGAGAACCGGGACAGGGTCAGTACTTC. It translates to CASSLGEPGQGQYF.

The chain links TRBV7-6 to TRBJ1-2, with D perhaps matching TRBD1 (6 bases). In germline, CDR1 is SGHVS, CDR2 FNYEAQ. With 3 bases removed from V and 3 bases from J, the gap between germline ends came to 11 bases. The CDR3 covers 14 residues. The CDR3: CASSFIGGDYGYTF. CDR3 sequence (DNA): TGTGCCAGCAGCTTCATAGGGGGGGACTATGGCTACACCTTC.

The gene calls are TRBV30 and TRBJ1-2; 7 bases map to TRBD1. The V segment lost 3 bases and the J segment 2 bases; nucleotides outside the gene matches: 6. The CDR3 covers 14 residues. Germline V gene data show CDR1 as GTSNPN and CDR2 as SVGIG (reference sequence). The CDR3 protein is CAWRRDRRNYGYTF. In nucleotides, the CDR3 is TGTGCCTGGAGGCGGGACAGAAGAAACTATGGCTACACCTTC.

CDR3 amino acids: CASSPNPTGRFGYTF. CDR3 nucleotide sequence: TGCGCCAGCAGCCCCAACCCGACAGGGCGCTTCGGCTACACCTTC. The V gene is TRBV4-1, the J gene TRBJ1-2, with TRBD1 identical over 7 bases. Trimming took 4 bases from V and 8 from J; bases not matched to a gene: 13. The CDR3 is 15 amino acids. CDR1 is MGHRA and CDR2 is YSYEKL in the germline V gene.

Comment on this clone: Distinct nucleotide sequences in the sample also encode this CDR3. This rearrangement joins TRBV7-2 to TRBJ2-7, with 15 nucleotides matching TRBD2. CDR1 and CDR2 from the germline V gene are SGHTA and FQGNSA. The CDR3 is made up of 15 amino acids. With V trimmed by 3 bases and J by 4 bases, 1 base remained unmatched. CDR3 region: CASSLGTSGGYEQYF. CDR3 sequence (DNA): TGTGCCAGCAGCTTGGGGACTAGCGGGGGGTACGAGCAGTACTTC.

This clone was found a few times. The chain recombines TRBV4-1 with TRBJ2-3; D gene uncertain. The V and J ends lost 3 bases and 1 base respectively, with 11 bases between them. This CDR3 region has 15 residues. Germline V gene data show CDR1 as MGHRA and CDR2 as YSYEKL. In DNA form, the CDR3 reads TGCGCCAGCAGCCATACTCCGATCGGCACAGATACGCAGTATTTT. Translation: CASSHTPIGTDTQYF.

This chain links TRBV6-1 with TRBJ2-5; D is perhaps TRBD2 (6 bases). This CDR3 contains 14 residues. Trimming took off 1 base at V and 3 bases at J, with 9 bases between the two ends. Per the germline V gene, CDR1 is MNHNS and CDR2 is SASEGT. CDR3 sequence (DNA): TGTGCCAGCAGTGAAGGGGCTAGCGAAGAGACCCAGTACTTC. Amino acids: CASSEGASEETQYF.

This clone was picked up a small number of times. The rearrangement links TRBV6-1 to TRBJ2-7; D is possibly TRBD2 (5 bases). The CDR3 has 11 residues. V gave up 7 bases and J gave up 3 bases, with 7 bases separating them. The germline gives CDR1 MNHNS, CDR2 SASEGT. CDR3 sequence (DNA): TGTGCCAGCACAACTAGCTACGAGCAGTACTTC. This encodes CASTTSYEQYF.

The CDR3 nucleotides read TGTGCCAGCAGCTTAGGGCGGGTGGGCACTGAAGCTTTCTTT. This codes for CASSLGRVGTEAFF. The rearrangement links TRBV7-2 to TRBJ1-1; no clear D. Trimming pared 1 base from V and 4 bases from J, leaving 10 bases between. Germline assignment: CDR1 SGHTA and CDR2 FQGNSA. The CDR3 length is 14 residues.

The chain combines TRBV11-2 with TRBJ2-3, with no clear D. The germline CDR1 and CDR2 sequences are SGHAT and FQNNGV. Trimming stripped 5 bases from V and 0 bases from J, with 12 bases between. This CDR3 has 15 amino acids. The CDR3 loop reads CASSANAVSTDTQYF. The DNA for the CDR3 is TGTGCCAGCAGCGCAAACGCAGTTAGCACAGATACGCAGTATTTT. Supplemented by reference TRBV11-2 and TRBJ2-3, the full variable domain reads EAGVAQSPRYKIIEKRQSVAFWCNPISGHATLYWYQQILGQGPKLLIQFQNNGVVDDSQLPKDRFSAERLKGVDSTLKIQPAKLEDSAVYLCASSANAVSTDTQYFGPGTRLTVL.

The chain is built from TRBV5-1 and TRBJ2-5, with 13 bases matching TRBD2. V trimming: 4 bases; J trimming: 7 bases; junction bases outside the gene matches: 10. CDR3 length: 16 amino acids. CDR1 is SGHRS, CDR2 YFSETQ, per germline. CDR3 region: CASSGSGLAGVATQYF. The CDR3 nucleotides are TGCGCCAGCAGCGGCAGCGGACTAGCGGGAGTGGCGACCCAGTACTTC.

This clone turned up a few times. This chain links TRBV20-1 with TRBJ2-1; D is unresolved. The length of the CDR3 is 11 residues. Trimming stripped 6 bases from V and 8 bases from J, with 11 bases between. Germline lookup yields CDR1 DFQATT and CDR2 SNEGSKA (reference sequence). The chain's CDR3 is CSAPSGDEQFF. Written as DNA, the CDR3 is TGCAGTGCCCCTTCAGGCGATGAGCAGTTCTTC.

About this clone itself: This CDR3 is also generated by other DNA sequences in the sample. The chain couples TRBV6-5 to TRBJ2-7; D is possibly TRBD1 (6 bases). Germline V gene lookup returns CDR1 MNHEY and CDR2 SVGAGI. The CDR3 totals 15 residues. V was pared by 0 bases and J by 0 bases, with 9 bases between. The CDR3 sequence is CASSYSRGSSYEQYF. In DNA form, the CDR3 reads TGTGCCAGCAGTTACTCGAGGGGGAGCTCCTACGAGCAGTACTTC.

The chain is built from TRBV7-2 and TRBJ1-2, with a possible D match to TRBD1 (6 bases). CDR1 is SGHTA, CDR2 FQGNSA, per germline. V was pared by 5 bases and J by 8 bases, with 15 bases between. The CDR3 sequence is 13 residues long. The CDR3 protein is CASSPGGGVGYTF. The CDR3 region has the DNA TGTGCCAGCAGCCCAGGAGGGGGGGTAGGCTACACCTTC.

This clone has a handful of counts. V and J are TRBV30 and TRBJ2-1, with 9 bases identical to TRBD2. Germline CDR1 is GTSNPN and CDR2 is SVGIG (reference sequence). This CDR3 comprises 15 residues. V gave up 4 bases and J gave up 7 bases; unmatched junction bases: 11. In DNA, the CDR3 is TGTGCCTGGACTAGGGCGGGAGGGTTGGGGAATGAGCAGTTCTTC. This sequence encodes CAWTRAGGLGNEQFF.

The chain uses TRBV11-2 and TRBJ2-5, with a weak D call TRBD2 (6 bases). V dropped 5 bases and J dropped 7 bases, with 17 bases sitting between them. The CDR3 is made up of 14 amino acids. CDR1 and CDR2 from the germline V gene are SGHAT and FQNNGV. CDR3: CASSRTTRRVTQYF. CDR3 in DNA: TGTGCCAGCAGCCGGACTACCCGGAGGGTGACCCAGTACTTC.

The table lists this clone with a few counts. At one boundary the junction diverges from the germline segment, which might be a read error. The rearrangement links TRBV7-6 to TRBJ2-5; 7 nucleotides match TRBD2. The germline V gene has CDR1 SGHVS and CDR2 FNYEAQ. There are 15 residues in the CDR3. CDR3 amino acids: CASSLAADIWKTQYF. CDR3 sequence (DNA): TGTGCCAGCAGCCTAGCGGCGGATATTTGGAAGACCCAGTACTTC. The variable domain in full, completed from reference TRBV7-6 and TRBJ2-5, reads GAGVSQSPRYKVTKRGQDVALRCDPISGHVSLYWYRQALGQGPEFLTYFNYEAQQDKSGLPNDRFSAERPEGSISTLTIQRTEQRDSAMYRCASSLAADIWKTQYFGPGTRLLVL.

The CDR3 here is CASSPNRGDTEAFF. CDR3 DNA sequence: TGTGCCAGCTCACCAAACAGGGGGGACACTGAAGCTTTCTTT. The gene calls are TRBV18 and TRBJ1-1, with TRBD1 identical over 8 bases. V was pared by 2 bases and J by 3 bases, with 2 bases of the junction left unmatched. The CDR3 covers 14 residues. Germline V gene data show CDR1 as KGHSH and CDR2 as LQKENI.

The rearrangement joins TRBV4-2 to TRBJ1-1; tentatively, D is TRBD1 (5 bases). With 0 bases removed from V and 5 bases from J, the gap between germline ends came to 7 bases. The CDR3 is made up of 13 amino acids. Germline CDR1 LGHNA, CDR2 YNFKEQ. The CDR3 here is CASSQDRGTEAFF. The DNA of the CDR3 is TGTGCCAGCAGCCAAGATAGGGGAACTGAAGCTTTCTTT.

This clone occurred a few times. This chain links TRBV7-2 with TRBJ2-2, with a weak D call TRBD1 (6 bases). Trimming shortened V by 3 bases and J by 1 base, and 6 bases separated the two germline ends. Germline V gives CDR1 SGHTA, CDR2 FQGNSA. The CDR3 covers 14 residues. CDR3 region: CASSLTGNTGELFF. The CDR3 DNA reads TGTGCCAGCAGCTTGACAGGGAACACCGGGGAGCTGTTTTTT.

This clone was picked up a small number of times. The genes are TRBV9 and TRBJ2-6, with D hard to call. V lost 0 bases and J 0 bases, leaving 10 bases between the germline ends. Looked up from germline, CDR1 is SGDLS and CDR2 is YYNGEE. This CDR3 is 17 amino acids long. The CDR3 protein is CASSVASAASGANVLTF. CDR3 in DNA: TGTGCCAGCAGCGTAGCTTCCGCGGCCTCTGGGGCCAACGTCCTGACTTTC.

The genes are TRBV29-1 and TRBJ1-1; 8 bases are shared with TRBD1. The trim removed 6 bases at V and 3 bases at J, leaving 6 bases unmatched. Germline assignment: CDR1 SQVTM and CDR2 ANQGSEA. This CDR3 contains 13 residues. The CDR3 sequence is CSVADRAYTEAFF. CDR3 DNA: TGCAGCGTGGCGGACAGGGCCTACACTGAAGCTTTCTTT.

This clone was observed a few times. V usage is TRBV9 and J usage is TRBJ2-7, with TRBD2 as a possible D gene (5 bases). The ends were cut back, 0 bases at V and 0 bases at J, with 7 bases in the middle. Per germline, CDR1 SGDLS and CDR2 YYNGEE. The CDR3 runs to 14 residues. This chain's CDR3 is CASSVGDYSYEQYF. The CDR3 bases are TGTGCCAGCAGCGTAGGAGACTACTCCTACGAGCAGTACTTC. The full variable domain, rest sourced from reference TRBV9 and TRBJ2-7, is DSGVTQTPKHLITATGQRVTLRCSPRSGDLSVYWYQQSLDQGLQFLIQYYNGEERAKGNILERFSAQQFPDLHSELNLSSLELGDSALYFCASSVGDYSYEQYFGPGTRLTVT.

This clone was detected only a few times. The rearrangement uses TRBV4-2 and TRBJ2-1, with TRBD2 matching 11 bases. The CDR3 has 16 amino acids. Per the germline V gene, CDR1 is LGHNA and CDR2 is YNFKEQ. Germline trimming cut 3 bases from V and 4 bases from J; bases unmatched to any gene: 5. The CDR3 sequence is CASSQPTSGSYNEQFF. CDR3 DNA sequence: TGTGCCAGCAGCCAGCCCACTAGCGGGAGTTACAATGAGCAGTTCTTC.

This chain joins TRBV14 and TRBJ1-2; D is ambiguous. The CDR3 contains 13 residues. The V and J ends lost 1 base and 4 bases respectively, with 7 bases between them. In germline, CDR1 is SGHDN, CDR2 FVKESK. The CDR3 loop is CASSQGHRYGYTF. The CDR3 bases are TGTGCCAGCAGCCAAGGACACCGCTATGGCTACACCTTC.

V gene TRBV7-9 combines with J gene TRBJ2-2, with 8 bases lining up with TRBD1. V lost 10 bases to trimming and J lost 5 bases; unmatched junction nucleotides: 6. CDR3 size: 13 residues. CDR1 is SEHNR, CDR2 FQNEAQ, per germline (reference sequence). This chain's CDR3 is CATRTGQTGELFF. The CDR3 DNA follows: TGTGCCACCCGGACAGGGCAAACCGGGGAGCTGTTTTTT.

The genes are TRBV25-1 and TRBJ2-2; 15 nucleotides line up with TRBD2. The J segment lost 6 bases and the V segment lost 4 bases, leaving 0 bases of the junction unmatched. Germline-derived CDR1 and CDR2 are MGHDK and SYGVNS. The CDR3 spans 15 residues. Here the CDR3 reads CASSGTSGRAGELFF. The CDR3 nucleotides are TGTGCCAGCAGTGGGACTAGCGGGAGGGCCGGGGAGCTGTTTTTT.

V gene TRBV13 combines with J gene TRBJ2-3; D not certain. From germline, CDR1 is PRHDT and CDR2 FYEKMQ (reference sequence). The germline V and J ends were trimmed by 4 bases and 7 bases, with 6 bases remaining between them. The CDR3 spans 11 residues. CDR3 protein: CASSSLNTQYF. CDR3 coding DNA: TGTGCCAGCAGCTCCCTTAATACGCAGTATTTT.

This clone was counted a single time. The V and J genes are TRBV5-1 and TRBJ1-2; 8 bases map to TRBD1. The V segment lost 4 bases and the J segment 5 bases; nucleotides outside the gene matches: 7. The CDR3 is 14 residues long. In germline, CDR1 is SGHRS, CDR2 YFSETQ. The DNA for the CDR3 is TGCGCCAGCAGCCCTGAGTGGACAGGGTATGGCTACACCTTC. This translates into CASSPEWTGYGYTF.

The chain carries TRBV7-6 and TRBJ2-2, with TRBD1 matching 7 bases. CDR1 is SGHVS, CDR2 FNYEAQ, per germline. This CDR3 comprises 14 residues. V lost 5 bases and J lost 5; bases outside the gene matches: 5. This CDR3 is CASSPRTGTGELFF. CDR3 in DNA: TGTGCCAGCAGCCCGAGGACAGGAACCGGGGAGCTGTTTTTT.

V and J are TRBV7-2 and TRBJ1-3; no definite D call. V was pared by 2 bases and J by 0 bases, with 8 bases between. The length of the CDR3 is 15 residues. Looked up from germline, CDR1 is SGHTA and CDR2 is FQGNSA. The chain's CDR3 is CASSLSPVSGNTIYF. The CDR3 coding sequence is TGTGCCAGCAGCTTATCACCGGTCTCTGGAAACACCATATATTTT. Complete variable domain (other parts from reference TRBV7-2 and TRBJ1-3): GAGVSQSPSNKVTEKGKDVELRCDPISGHTALYWYRQSLGQGLEFLIYFQGNSAPDKSGLPSDRFSAERTGGSVSTLTIQRTQQEDSAVYLCASSLSPVSGNTIYFGEGSWLTVV.